This TCR beta chain was documented in a study of T cell clones after liver transplantation. Libraries were prepared by immunoSEQ multiplex PCR; TCRdb keeps only in-frame clonotypes and omits some of them. The sample has fewer than 70,000 clones; about two thirds are singletons. This specimen was CD4+ T cells from blood, taken before liver transplant. The TCR comes from a human donor who received a liver transplant.

The CDR3 DNA sequence: TGTGCAGGGGGGGGAGGGTCCCCTGGGGCCAACGTCCTGACTTTC. This encodes CAGGGGSPGANVLTF. This sequence joins TRBV19 and TRBJ2-6, with D possibly matching TRBD2 (7 bases). The germline V gene has CDR1 LNHDA and CDR2 SQIVND (reference sequence). The CDR3 consists of 15 residues.